Given below is one TCR beta chain in context. These data belong to a study of blood T cell repertoires in COVID-19. The wider study: Both acute and convalescent COVID-19 samples were obtained from the United States, Italy and Spain. PBMCs, B-cell-depleted T cells, or T cells provided the cDNA or gDNA that made up the material.

V lost 6 bases, J lost 2 bases, and 31 bases lay in between. Germline CDR1 reads MNHNY; CDR2 reads SVGAGI (reference sequence). The length of the CDR3 is 21 residues. Authors' data handling: How many nucleated cells were present was estimated from reference gene primer amplification. The table came from immunoSEQ multiplex PCR; TCRdb's copy has only in-frame clones and leaves some out. D and trimming were read from the DNA, whereas the V and J calls and clone size are those reported in that table. The repertoire includes around 400,000 clones, 89% of them detected once, and more than 1% sits in the top ten.

The sequencing sample was made of peripheral blood. The chain is built from TRBV6-6 and TRBJ2-2; the D gene is possibly TRBD2 (7 bases). This clonotype was obtained from a man in his forties with acute or convalescent COVID-19. This CDR3 reads CASSGAGALGWLADNTGELFF. CDR3 nucleotides: TGTGCCAGCAGCGGTGCGGGGGCGCTGGGTTGGCTAGCAGACAACACCGGGGAGCTGTTTTTT.